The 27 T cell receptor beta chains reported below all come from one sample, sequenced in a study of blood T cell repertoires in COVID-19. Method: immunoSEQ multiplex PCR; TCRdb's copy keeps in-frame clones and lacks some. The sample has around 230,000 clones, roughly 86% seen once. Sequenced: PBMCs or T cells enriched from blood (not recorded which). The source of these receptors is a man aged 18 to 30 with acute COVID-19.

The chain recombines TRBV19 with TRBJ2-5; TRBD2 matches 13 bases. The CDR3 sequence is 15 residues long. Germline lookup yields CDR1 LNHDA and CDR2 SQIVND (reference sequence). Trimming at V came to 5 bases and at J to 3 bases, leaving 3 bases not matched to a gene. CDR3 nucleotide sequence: TGTGCCAGTAGTGGGACTAGCGGGGTAAAAGAGACCCAGTACTTC. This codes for CASSGTSGVKETQYF.

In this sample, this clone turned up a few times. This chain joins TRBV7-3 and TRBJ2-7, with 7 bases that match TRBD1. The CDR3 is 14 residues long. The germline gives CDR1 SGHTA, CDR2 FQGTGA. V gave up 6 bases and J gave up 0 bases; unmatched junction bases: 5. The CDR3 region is CASSIGQDSYEQYF. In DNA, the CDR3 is TGTGCCAGCAGTATAGGACAGGACTCCTACGAGCAGTACTTC.

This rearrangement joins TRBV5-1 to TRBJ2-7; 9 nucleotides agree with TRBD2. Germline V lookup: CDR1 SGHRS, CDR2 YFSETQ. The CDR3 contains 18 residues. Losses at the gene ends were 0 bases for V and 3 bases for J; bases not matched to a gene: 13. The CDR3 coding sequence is TGCGCCAGCAGCTTGGGGCTAGCGGGACCAAGGACCTTCTACGAGCAGTACTTC. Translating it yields CASSLGLAGPRTFYEQYF.

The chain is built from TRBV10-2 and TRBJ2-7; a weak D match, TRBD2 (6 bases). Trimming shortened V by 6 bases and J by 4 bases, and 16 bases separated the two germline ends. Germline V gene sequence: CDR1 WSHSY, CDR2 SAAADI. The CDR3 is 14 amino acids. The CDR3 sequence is CASRGGFGPYEQYF. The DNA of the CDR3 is TGCGCCAGCAGGGGGGGTTTCGGACCATACGAGCAGTACTTC.

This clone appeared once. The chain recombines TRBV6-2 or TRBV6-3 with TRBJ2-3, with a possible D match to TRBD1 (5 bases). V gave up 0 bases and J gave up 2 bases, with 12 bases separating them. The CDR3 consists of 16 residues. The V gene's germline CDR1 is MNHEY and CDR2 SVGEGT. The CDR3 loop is CASSYSNQGNTDTQYF. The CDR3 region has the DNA TGTGCCAGCAGTTACTCGAACCAGGGTAACACAGATACGCAGTATTTT.

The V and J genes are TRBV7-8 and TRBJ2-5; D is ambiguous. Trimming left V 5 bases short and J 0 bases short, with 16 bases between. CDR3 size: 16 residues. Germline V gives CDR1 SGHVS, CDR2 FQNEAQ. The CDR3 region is CASSPLAPRYQETQYF. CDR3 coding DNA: TGTGCCAGCAGCCCTCTTGCCCCTAGGTACCAAGAGACCCAGTACTTC.

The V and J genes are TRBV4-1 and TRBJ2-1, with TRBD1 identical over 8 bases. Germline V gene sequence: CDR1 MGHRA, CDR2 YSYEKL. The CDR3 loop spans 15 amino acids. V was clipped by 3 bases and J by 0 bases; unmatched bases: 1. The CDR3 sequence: CASSQGQDSYNEQFF. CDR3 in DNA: TGCGCCAGCAGCCAGGGACAGGACTCCTACAATGAGCAGTTCTTC.

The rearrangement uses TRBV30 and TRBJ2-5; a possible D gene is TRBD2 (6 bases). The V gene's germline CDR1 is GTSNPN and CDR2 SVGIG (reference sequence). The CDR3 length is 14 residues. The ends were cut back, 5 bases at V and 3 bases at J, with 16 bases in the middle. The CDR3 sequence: CAWSKGGLEETQYF. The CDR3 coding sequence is TGTGCCTGGTCCAAAGGAGGGTTAGAAGAGACCCAGTACTTC. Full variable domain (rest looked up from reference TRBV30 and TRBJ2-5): SQTIHQWPATLVQPVGSPLSLECTVEGTSNPNLYWYRQAAGRGLQLLFYSVGIGQISSEVPQNLSASRPQDRQFILSSKKLLLSDSGFYLCAWSKGGLEETQYFGPGTRLLVL.

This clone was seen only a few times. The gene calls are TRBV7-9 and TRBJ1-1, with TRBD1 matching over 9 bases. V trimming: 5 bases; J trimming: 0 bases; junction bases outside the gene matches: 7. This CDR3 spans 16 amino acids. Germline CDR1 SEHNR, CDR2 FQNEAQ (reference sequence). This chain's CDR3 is CASSRTGGAMNTEAFF. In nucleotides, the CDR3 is TGTGCCAGCAGCCGTACAGGGGGCGCGATGAACACTGAAGCTTTCTTT. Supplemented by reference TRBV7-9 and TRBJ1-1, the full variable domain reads DTGVSQNPRHKITKRGQNVTFRCDPISEHNRLYWYRQTLGQGPEFLTYFQNEAQLEKSRLLSDRFSAERPKGSFSTLEIQRTEQGDSAMYLCASSRTGGAMNTEAFFGQGTRLTVV.

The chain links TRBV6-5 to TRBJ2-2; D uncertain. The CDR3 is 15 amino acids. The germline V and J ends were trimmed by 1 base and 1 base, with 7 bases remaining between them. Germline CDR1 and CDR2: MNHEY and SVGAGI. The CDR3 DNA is TGTGCCAGCAGTTACTTTCAGGAGAACACCGGGGAGCTGTTTTTT. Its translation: CASSYFQENTGELFF.

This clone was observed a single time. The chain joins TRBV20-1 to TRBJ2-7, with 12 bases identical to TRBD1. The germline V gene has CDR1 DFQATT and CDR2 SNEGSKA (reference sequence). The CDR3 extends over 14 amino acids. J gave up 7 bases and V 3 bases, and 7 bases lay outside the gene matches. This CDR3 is CSASKGQGAGEQYF. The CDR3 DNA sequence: TGCAGTGCTAGTAAGGGACAGGGGGCGGGTGAGCAGTACTTC.

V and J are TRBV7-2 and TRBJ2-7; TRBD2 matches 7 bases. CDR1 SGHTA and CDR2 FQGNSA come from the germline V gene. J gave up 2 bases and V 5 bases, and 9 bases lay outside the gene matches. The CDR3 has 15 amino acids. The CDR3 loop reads CASSQVGSGAYEQYF. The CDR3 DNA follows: TGTGCCAGCAGCCAGGTAGGGAGCGGGGCCTACGAGCAGTACTTC.

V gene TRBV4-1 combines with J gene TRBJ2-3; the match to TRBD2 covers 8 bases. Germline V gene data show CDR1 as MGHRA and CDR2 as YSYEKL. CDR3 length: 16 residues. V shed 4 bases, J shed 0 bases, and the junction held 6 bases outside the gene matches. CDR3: CASSRVAGPSTDTQYF. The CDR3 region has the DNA TGCGCCAGCAGCCGCGTAGCGGGACCTAGCACAGATACGCAGTATTTT.

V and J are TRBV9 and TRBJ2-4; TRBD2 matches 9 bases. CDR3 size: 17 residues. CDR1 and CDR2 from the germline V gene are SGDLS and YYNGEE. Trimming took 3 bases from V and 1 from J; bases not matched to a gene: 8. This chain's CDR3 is CASSGFSGSSAKNIQYF. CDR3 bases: TGTGCCAGCAGCGGTTTTAGCGGGAGTTCGGCCAAAAACATTCAGTACTTC.

Here the CDR3 DNA reads TGTGCCAGCTCCCCCGGGACACCAAGTAACTATGGCTACACCTTC. As protein: CASSPGTPSNYGYTF. The chain employs TRBV2 and TRBJ1-2; D may be TRBD1 (6 bases). Trimming took off 8 bases at V and 1 base at J, with 17 bases between the two ends. CDR1 SNHLY and CDR2 FYNNEI come from the germline V gene. The CDR3 extends over 15 amino acids. Full variable domain (rest looked up from reference TRBV2 and TRBJ1-2): EPEVTQTPSHQVTQMGQEVILRCVPISNHLYFYWYRQILGQKVEFLVSFYNNEISEKSEIFDDQFSVERPDGSNFTLKIRSTKLEDSAMYFCASSPGTPSNYGYTFGSGTRLTVV.

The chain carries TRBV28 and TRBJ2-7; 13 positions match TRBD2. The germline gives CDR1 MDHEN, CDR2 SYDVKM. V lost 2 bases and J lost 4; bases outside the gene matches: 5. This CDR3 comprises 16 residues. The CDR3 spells CASSLRRLAGGYEQYF. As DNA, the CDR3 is TGTGCCAGCAGTTTACGGCGACTAGCGGGAGGTTACGAGCAGTACTTC.

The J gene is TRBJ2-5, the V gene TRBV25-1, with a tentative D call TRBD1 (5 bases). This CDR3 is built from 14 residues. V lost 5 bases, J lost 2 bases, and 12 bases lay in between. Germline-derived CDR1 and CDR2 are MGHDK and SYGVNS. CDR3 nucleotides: TGTGCCAGCAGTAGGACGCCAGGGCAAGAGACCCAGTACTTC. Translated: CASSRTPGQETQYF.

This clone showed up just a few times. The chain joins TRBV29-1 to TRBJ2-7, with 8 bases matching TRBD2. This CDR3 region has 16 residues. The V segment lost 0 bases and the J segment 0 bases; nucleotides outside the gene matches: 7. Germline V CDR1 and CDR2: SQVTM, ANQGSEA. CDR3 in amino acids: CSVEDLGRGASYEQYF. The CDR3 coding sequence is TGCAGCGTTGAAGATCTTGGGCGGGGGGCCTCCTACGAGCAGTACTTC.

The DNA for the CDR3 is TGCGCCAGCAGCCAAGCAGGCAATGGCTACACCTTC. It translates to CASSQAGNGYTF. The chain couples TRBV4-1 to TRBJ1-2; D remains ambiguous. Germline assignment: CDR1 MGHRA and CDR2 YSYEKL. V was clipped by 1 base and J by 6 bases, with 6 bases between them. The CDR3 totals 12 residues.

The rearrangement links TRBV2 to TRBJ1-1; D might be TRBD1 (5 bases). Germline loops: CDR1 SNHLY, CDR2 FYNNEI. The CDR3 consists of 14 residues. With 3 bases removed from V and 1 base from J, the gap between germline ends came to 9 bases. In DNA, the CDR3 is TGTGCCAGCAGTGATCAGGGCCCGAACACTGAAGCTTTCTTT. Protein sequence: CASSDQGPNTEAFF.

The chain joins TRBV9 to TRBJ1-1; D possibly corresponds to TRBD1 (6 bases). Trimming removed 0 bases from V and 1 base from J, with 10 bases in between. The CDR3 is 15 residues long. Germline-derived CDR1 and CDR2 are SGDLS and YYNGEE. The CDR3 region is CASSVGTGSNTEAFF. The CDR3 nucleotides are TGTGCCAGCAGCGTAGGCACAGGGTCGAACACTGAAGCTTTCTTT.

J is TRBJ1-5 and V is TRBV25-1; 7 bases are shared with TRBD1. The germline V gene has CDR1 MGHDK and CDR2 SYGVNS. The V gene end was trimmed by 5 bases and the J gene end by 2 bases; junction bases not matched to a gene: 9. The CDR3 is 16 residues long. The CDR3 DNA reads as TGTGCCAGCAGTCCCCAGGGGGAGGCGGGCAATCAGCCCCAGCATTTT. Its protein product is CASSPQGEAGNQPQHF.

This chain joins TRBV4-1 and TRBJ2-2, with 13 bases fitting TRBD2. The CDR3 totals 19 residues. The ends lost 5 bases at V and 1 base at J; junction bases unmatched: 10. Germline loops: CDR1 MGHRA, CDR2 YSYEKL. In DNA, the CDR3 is TGCGCCAGCAGCGATTTTCCCGGGACTAGCGGGATGAACACCGGGGAGCTGTTTTTT. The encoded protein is CASSDFPGTSGMNTGELFF.

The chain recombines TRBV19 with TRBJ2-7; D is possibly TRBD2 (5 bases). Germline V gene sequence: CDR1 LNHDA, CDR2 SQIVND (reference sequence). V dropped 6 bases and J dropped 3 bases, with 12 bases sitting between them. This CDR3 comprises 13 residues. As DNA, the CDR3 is TGTGCCAGTAGAGGTGAGGGAATCTACGAGCAGTACTTC. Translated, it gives CASRGEGIYEQYF.

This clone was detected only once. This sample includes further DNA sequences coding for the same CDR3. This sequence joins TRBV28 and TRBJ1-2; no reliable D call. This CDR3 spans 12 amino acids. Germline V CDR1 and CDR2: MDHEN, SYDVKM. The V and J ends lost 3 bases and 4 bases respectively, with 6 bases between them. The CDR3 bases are TGTGCCAGCAGTTTGAGCTCCTATGGCTACACCTTC. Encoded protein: CASSLSSYGYTF.

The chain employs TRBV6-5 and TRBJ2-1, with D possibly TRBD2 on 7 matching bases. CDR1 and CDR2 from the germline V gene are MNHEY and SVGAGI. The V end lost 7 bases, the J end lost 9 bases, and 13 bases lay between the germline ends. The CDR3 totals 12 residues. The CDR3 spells CASTERGGEQFF. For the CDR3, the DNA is TGTGCCAGCACCGAGAGGGGGGGTGAGCAGTTCTTC.

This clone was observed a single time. DNA of the CDR3: TGTGCCAGCAGCTTATCAGTTACCGATCCCCTTAGCACAGATACGCAGTATTTT. It codes for CASSLSVTDPLSTDTQYF. The chain combines TRBV13 with TRBJ2-3; D ambiguous. CDR3 size: 18 residues. Germline loops: CDR1 PRHDT, CDR2 FYEKMQ (reference sequence). The ends were cut back, 2 bases at V and 0 bases at J, with 18 bases in the middle.